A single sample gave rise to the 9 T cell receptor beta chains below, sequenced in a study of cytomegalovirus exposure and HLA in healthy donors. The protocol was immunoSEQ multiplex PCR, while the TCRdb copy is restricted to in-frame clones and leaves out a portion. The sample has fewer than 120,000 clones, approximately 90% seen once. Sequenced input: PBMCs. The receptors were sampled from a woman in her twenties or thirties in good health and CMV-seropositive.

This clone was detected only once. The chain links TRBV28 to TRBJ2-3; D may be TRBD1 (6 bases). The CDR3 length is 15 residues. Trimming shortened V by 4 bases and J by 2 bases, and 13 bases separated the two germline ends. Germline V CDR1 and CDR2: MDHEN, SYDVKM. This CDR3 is CASSSDRSITDTQYF. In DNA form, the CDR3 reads TGTGCCAGCAGTTCCGACAGGTCCATCACAGATACGCAGTATTTT.

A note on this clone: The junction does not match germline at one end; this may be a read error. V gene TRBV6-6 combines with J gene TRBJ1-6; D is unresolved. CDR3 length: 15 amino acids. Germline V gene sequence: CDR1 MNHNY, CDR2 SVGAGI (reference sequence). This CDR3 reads CASSYSSGGGEGFDF. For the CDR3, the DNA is TGTGCCAGCAGTTACTCGTCTGGAGGAGGCGAAGGGTTCGACTTT.

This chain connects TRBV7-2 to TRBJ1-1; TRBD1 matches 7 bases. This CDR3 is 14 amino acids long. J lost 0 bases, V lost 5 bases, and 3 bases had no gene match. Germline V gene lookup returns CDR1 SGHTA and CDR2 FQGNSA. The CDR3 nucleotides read TGTGCCAGCAGCCCCGGGACAGTGAACACTGAAGCTTTCTTT. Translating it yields CASSPGTVNTEAFF.

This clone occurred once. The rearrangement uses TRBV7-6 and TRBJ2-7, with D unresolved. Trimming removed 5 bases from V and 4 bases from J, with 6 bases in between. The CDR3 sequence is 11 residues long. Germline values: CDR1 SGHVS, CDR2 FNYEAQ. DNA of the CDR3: TGTGCCAGCAGCCCCGGGTACGAGCAGTACTTC. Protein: CASSPGYEQYF.

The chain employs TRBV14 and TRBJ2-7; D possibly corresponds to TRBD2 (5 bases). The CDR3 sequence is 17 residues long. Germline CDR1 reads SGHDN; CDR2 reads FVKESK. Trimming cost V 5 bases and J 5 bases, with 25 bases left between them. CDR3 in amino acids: CASSYKDREPPINEQYF. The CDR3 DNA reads TGTGCCAGCAGCTATAAAGACCGGGAACCCCCGATAAACGAGCAGTACTTC.

The CDR3 nucleotides read TGTGCCAGCAGCCCGGACAGGGCTGCAACCGGGGAGCTGTTTTTT. Residues: CASSPDRAATGELFF. The chain links TRBV7-9 to TRBJ2-2; 8 bases agree with TRBD1. This CDR3 comprises 15 residues. In germline, CDR1 is SEHNR, CDR2 FQNEAQ (reference sequence). After removal of 5 bases from V and 5 bases from J, the junction contained 7 bases not matched to a gene.

CDR3 region: CASSRGTGYGYTF. CDR3 sequence (DNA): TGTGCCAGCAGCCGCGGGACAGGTTATGGCTACACCTTC. The chain links TRBV6-5 to TRBJ1-2; TRBD1 agrees at 8 bases. Germline CDR1 reads MNHEY; CDR2 reads SVGAGI. This CDR3 has 13 amino acids. After removal of 6 bases from V and 5 bases from J, the junction contained 5 bases not matched to a gene.

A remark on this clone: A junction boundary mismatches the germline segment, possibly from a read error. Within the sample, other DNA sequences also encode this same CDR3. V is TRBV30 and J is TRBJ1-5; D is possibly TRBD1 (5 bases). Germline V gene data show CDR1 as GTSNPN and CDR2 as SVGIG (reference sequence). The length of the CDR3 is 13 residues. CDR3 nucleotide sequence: TGTGCTTGGAGCTTAGGAGGGGATCAGCCCCAGCATTTT. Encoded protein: CAWSLGGDQPQHF.

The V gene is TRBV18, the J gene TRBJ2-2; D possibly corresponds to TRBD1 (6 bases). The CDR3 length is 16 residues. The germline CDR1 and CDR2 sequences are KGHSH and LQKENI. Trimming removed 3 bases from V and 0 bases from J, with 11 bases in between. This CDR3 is CASSPYGTTNTGELFF. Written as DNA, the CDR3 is TGTGCCAGCTCACCGTACGGGACAACGAACACCGGGGAGCTGTTTTTT.